Shown below are 17 T cell receptor beta chains from a single sample sequenced in a study of CD8+ T cells in alopecia areata. Treatment described: oral pan-JAK inhibitor, 5-10 mg twice daily. In each case, RNA was isolated and then reverse transcribed into cDNA as the sequencing template. The protocol was immunoSEQ multiplex PCR, while the TCRdb copy is restricted to in-frame clones and leaves out a portion. The sample gives a few hundred thousand clones, about three fifths of which show up once; approximately 1.4% is in the top ten. The sample consisted of CD4+ T cells sorted from blood, taken at week 4, from a patient treated with tofacitinib. The receptors were sampled from a human donor with alopecia areata.

The J gene is TRBJ2-7, the V gene TRBV5-1, with D uncertain. V lost 4 bases to trimming and J lost 3 bases, with 8 bases between them. CDR1 and CDR2 from the germline V gene are SGHRS and YFSETQ. This CDR3 comprises 12 residues. Here the CDR3 reads CASSPDIYEQYF. Here the CDR3 DNA reads TGCGCCAGCAGCCCAGATATCTACGAGCAGTACTTC.

Only a few counts were recorded for this clone. The chain recombines TRBV5-1 with TRBJ2-7, with 10 bases fitting TRBD1. Trimming at V came to 3 bases and at J to 2 bases, leaving 5 bases not matched to a gene. The germline gives CDR1 SGHRS, CDR2 YFSETQ. The CDR3 loop spans 15 amino acids. Here the CDR3 reads CASSSSGQGPYEQYF. CDR3 coding DNA: TGCGCCAGCAGCTCCTCGGGACAGGGGCCCTACGAGCAGTACTTC.

The V call is TRBV10-3, the J call TRBJ2-5, with a weak D call TRBD1 (5 bases). V was cut by 4 bases and J by 4 bases, with 10 bases left in between. CDR3 length equals 13 residues. Germline V gene lookup returns CDR1 ENHRY and CDR2 SYGVKD. The CDR3 DNA reads as TGTGCCATCAGTGGACAGATAACAGAGACCCAGTACTTC. It encodes CAISGQITETQYF.

This chain connects TRBV27 to TRBJ1-2; a weak D match, TRBD1 (6 bases). Germline CDR1 MNHEY, CDR2 SMNVEV (reference sequence). The CDR3 consists of 14 residues. V lost 6 bases, J lost 7 bases, and 18 bases lay in between. The CDR3 DNA reads TGTGCCAGCAGCCCCTCGATTCAGGGGTTTGGCTACACCTTC. Its translation is CASSPSIQGFGYTF.

The chain recombines TRBV4-3 with TRBJ1-2, with no clear D. This CDR3 region has 12 residues. Trimming pared 1 base from V and 8 bases from J, leaving 8 bases between. Germline loops: CDR1 LGHNA, CDR2 YSLEER. The CDR3 region is CASSQGMGGYTF. The DNA for the CDR3 is TGCGCCAGCAGCCAAGGTATGGGCGGCTACACCTTC.

V usage is TRBV25-1 and J usage is TRBJ2-2; D call uncertain. The germline V gene has CDR1 MGHDK and CDR2 SYGVNS. The CDR3 consists of 14 residues. Trimming cost V 4 bases and J 7 bases, with 13 bases left between them. This CDR3 reads CASSGRIGIGELFF. CDR3 nucleotide sequence: TGTGCCAGCAGTGGCCGGATAGGGATCGGGGAGCTGTTTTTT.

This clone was seen more than once but under ten times. The chain's CDR3 is CASSQEWGIYEQYF. As DNA, the CDR3 is TGTGCCAGCAGCCAAGAGTGGGGGATCTACGAGCAGTACTTC. The V gene is TRBV4-2, the J gene TRBJ2-7, with D perhaps being TRBD1 or TRBD2 (5 bases each). This CDR3 is built from 14 residues. The V end lost 0 bases, the J end lost 3 bases, and 9 bases lay between the germline ends. Germline loops: CDR1 LGHNA, CDR2 YNFKEQ.

The chain joins TRBV30 to TRBJ2-2, with D uncertain. CDR3 size: 13 residues. The germline V gene encodes CDR1 GTSNPN and CDR2 SVGIG (reference sequence). Trimming took 5 bases from V and 1 from J, leaving 8 bases between them. CDR3 bases: TGTGCCTGGGGGCCGGGGAACACCGGGGAGCTGTTTTTT. As protein: CAWGPGNTGELFF.

About this clone itself: This may be a read error, as it is one base from a much larger clone. The sample has other DNA sequences that encode this CDR3 too. The chain uses TRBV6-1 and TRBJ2-1, with D perhaps matching TRBD1 or TRBD2 (6 bases each). This CDR3 is 15 amino acids long. The ends were cut back, 4 bases at V and 4 bases at J, with 14 bases in the middle. CDR1 is MNHNS and CDR2 is SASEGT in the germline V gene. This CDR3 reads CASSASGGGYNEQFF. DNA for the CDR3: TGTGCCAGCAGTGCAAGCGGAGGGGGGTACAATGAGCAGTTCTTC.

This clone came up a few times. The chain recombines TRBV29-1 with TRBJ1-2; a weak D match, TRBD1 (6 bases). V lost 5 bases to trimming and J lost 1 base, with 20 bases between them. From germline, CDR1 is SQVTM and CDR2 ANQGSEA. This CDR3 region has 16 residues. The CDR3, as DNA: TGCAGCGTTCACCGGGACAATAGAGACCGTAACTATGGCTACACCTTC. This codes for CSVHRDNRDRNYGYTF.

The CDR3 loop reads CASSQRTISETQYF. In DNA form, the CDR3 reads TGTGCCAGCTCACAGAGGACAATCTCAGAGACCCAGTACTTC. This chain connects TRBV18 to TRBJ2-5; tentative D call: TRBD1 (5 bases). This CDR3 region has 14 residues. Germline CDR1 KGHSH, CDR2 LQKENI. Trimming removed 4 bases from V and 4 bases from J, with 13 bases in between.

The chain joins TRBV5-1 to TRBJ1-5, with D uncertain. Trimming took 4 bases from V and 2 from J, leaving 13 bases between them. The CDR3 totals 15 residues. Germline loops: CDR1 SGHRS, CDR2 YFSETQ. The CDR3 region has the DNA TGCGCCAGCAGCGCGTCGGGAGGCGGCAATCAGCCCCAGCATTTT. Residues: CASSASGGGNQPQHF.

A few counts support this clone. J is TRBJ2-5 and V is TRBV15, with D possibly being TRBD1 (5 bases). Germline values: CDR1 LNHNV, CDR2 YYDKDF (reference sequence). With 1 base removed from V and 5 bases from J, the gap between germline ends came to 11 bases. The CDR3 loop spans 14 amino acids. The CDR3 spells CATSRGRADETQYF. In DNA, the CDR3 is TGTGCCACCAGCAGAGGCAGGGCGGATGAGACCCAGTACTTC.

V usage is TRBV5-4 and J usage is TRBJ2-3; no reliable D call. This CDR3 region has 16 residues. Germline V gene sequence: CDR1 SGHNT, CDR2 YYREEE (reference sequence). V gave up 4 bases and J gave up 7 bases, with 22 bases separating them. CDR3 sequence: CASSPASGDLIHTQYF. CDR3 bases: TGTGCCAGCAGCCCAGCTTCCGGAGACCTCATCCATACGCAGTATTTT.

The chain combines TRBV6-1 with TRBJ2-1; weak D call: TRBD1 (5 bases). The CDR3 has 14 residues. V was shortened by 5 bases and J by 5 bases, with 13 bases between the two germline ends. CDR1 and CDR2 (germline): MNHNS, SASEGT. The CDR3 bases are TGTGCCAGCAGTCCCCAGGGATGGAACAATGAGCAGTTCTTC. This encodes CASSPQGWNNEQFF.

Only a few counts were recorded for this clone. The J gene is TRBJ2-3, the V gene TRBV29-1, with D uncertain. V gave up 4 bases and J gave up 0 bases, with 11 bases separating them. CDR1 is SQVTM and CDR2 is ANQGSEA in the germline V gene. This CDR3 is 14 amino acids long. The CDR3 loop is CSVVLPASTDTQYF. The CDR3 bases are TGCAGCGTTGTACTTCCAGCTAGCACAGATACGCAGTATTTT.

This clone appeared a single time. The chain employs TRBV5-1 and TRBJ1-6, with 10 positions matching TRBD1. V trimming: 3 bases; J trimming: 8 bases; junction bases outside the gene matches: 2. This CDR3 region has 14 residues. The germline V gene has CDR1 SGHRS and CDR2 YFSETQ. The CDR3 DNA reads TGCGCCAGCAGCTCCGGGACAGGGGATTCACCCCTCCACTTT. Its translation: CASSSGTGDSPLHF.